This T cell receptor beta chain was sequenced for a study of technical replicates of blood from a few donors. Produced via immunoSEQ multiplex PCR; TCRdb's table is partial and in-frame only. This table holds around 58,000 clones, 70% to 90% found once. The CDR3 sequence is 12 residues long. Trimming shortened V by 5 bases and J by 8 bases, and 11 bases separated the two germline ends. Germline values: CDR1 SEHNR, CDR2 FQNEAQ (reference sequence). The sample comprised PBMCs. This sequence was found in a human donor in good health. Some clones in this sample may be carry-over from other donors' samples. The chain links TRBV7-9 to TRBJ2-3, with D unclear. CDR3 loop: CASSLHSGTQYF. The CDR3 bases are TGTGCCAGCAGCCTCCACTCCGGTACGCAGTATTTT.